A few counts support the clone carrying this TCR beta chain. No antigen is known for it. This entry belongs to a study of blood T cells in healthy people across ages. Study overall: Template switching caught about one barcoded beta molecule for each two T cells.

Through a sample-barcoded 5' primer and a J-beta primer mix, a second PCR was run for roughly 6 to 12 cycles. A single record per CDR3 protein comes from TCRdb applying MiXCR to the 5' RACE reads. Of roughly 700,000 distinct CDR3 sequences listed, roughly 49% are singletons. Study observations and caveats: CMV status of donors was unknown, possibly confounding expanded clonotype changes. Whereas aged donors had fewer naive CD4+ cells, long-lived donors had more of them and higher diversity.

From germline, CDR1 is SGHVS and CDR2 FQNEAQ. This CDR3 spans 14 amino acids. V shed 3 bases and J 6 bases; nucleotides not matched to a gene: 5. The genes are TRBV7-8 and TRBJ2-7; 10 nucleotides agree with TRBD1. Sequencing was done on a sample of blood. The origin of this receptor is a woman in her sixties in good health. The CDR3 nucleotides read TGTGCCAGCAGCTTCCCGGGACAGGGGTTCGAGCAGTACTTC. This encodes CASSFPGQGFEQYF.